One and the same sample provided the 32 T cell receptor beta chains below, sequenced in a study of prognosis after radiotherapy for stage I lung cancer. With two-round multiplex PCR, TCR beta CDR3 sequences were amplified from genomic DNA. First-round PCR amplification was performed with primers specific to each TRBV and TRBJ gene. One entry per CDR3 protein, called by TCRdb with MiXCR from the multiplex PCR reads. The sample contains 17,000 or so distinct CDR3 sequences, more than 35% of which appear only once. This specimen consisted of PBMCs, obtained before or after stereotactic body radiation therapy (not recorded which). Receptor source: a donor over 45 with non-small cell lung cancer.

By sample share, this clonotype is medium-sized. The CDR3 here is CASSRGTATYEQYF. The CDR3 nucleotides are TGTGCCAGCAGCCGAGGGACCGCGACCTACGAGCAGTACTTC. The chain is built from TRBV3-1 and TRBJ2-7, with D possibly called TRBD1 or TRBD2 (5 bases each). Trimming removed 4 bases from V and 2 bases from J, with 12 bases in between. Germline V CDR1 and CDR2: LGHDT, YNNKEL (reference sequence). The CDR3 extends over 14 amino acids.

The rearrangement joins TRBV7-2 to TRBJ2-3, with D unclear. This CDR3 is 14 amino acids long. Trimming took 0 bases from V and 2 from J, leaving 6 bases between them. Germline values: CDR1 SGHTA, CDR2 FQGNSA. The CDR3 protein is CASSLAGNTDTQYF. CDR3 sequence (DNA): TGTGCCAGCAGCTTAGCGGGTAACACAGATACGCAGTATTTT. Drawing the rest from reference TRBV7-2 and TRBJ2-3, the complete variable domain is GAGVSQSPSNKVTEKGKDVELRCDPISGHTALYWYRQSLGQGLEFLIYFQGNSAPDKSGLPSDRFSAERTGGSVSTLTIQRTQQEDSAVYLCASSLAGNTDTQYFGPGTRLTVL.

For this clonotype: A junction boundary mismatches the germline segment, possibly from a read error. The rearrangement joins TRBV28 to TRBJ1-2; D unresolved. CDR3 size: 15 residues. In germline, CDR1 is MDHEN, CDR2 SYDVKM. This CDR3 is CAISPLGVNLSCYTF. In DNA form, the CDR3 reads TGTGCCATCAGTCCCCTCGGCGTTAACCTGTCCTGCTACACCTTC.

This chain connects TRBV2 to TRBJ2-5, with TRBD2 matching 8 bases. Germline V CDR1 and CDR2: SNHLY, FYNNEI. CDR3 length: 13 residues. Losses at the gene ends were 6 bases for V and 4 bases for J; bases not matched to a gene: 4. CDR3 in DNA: TGTGCCAGCAGCACGGGGGGGGCAGAGACCCAGTACTTC. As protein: CASSTGGAETQYF.

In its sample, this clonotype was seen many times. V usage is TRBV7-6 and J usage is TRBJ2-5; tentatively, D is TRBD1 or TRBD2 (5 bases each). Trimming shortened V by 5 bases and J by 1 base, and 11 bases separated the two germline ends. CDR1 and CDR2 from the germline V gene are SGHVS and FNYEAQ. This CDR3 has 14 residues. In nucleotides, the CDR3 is TGTGCCAGCAGCGCAGCTGGGGGCCAAGAGACCCAGTACTTC. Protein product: CASSAAGGQETQYF.

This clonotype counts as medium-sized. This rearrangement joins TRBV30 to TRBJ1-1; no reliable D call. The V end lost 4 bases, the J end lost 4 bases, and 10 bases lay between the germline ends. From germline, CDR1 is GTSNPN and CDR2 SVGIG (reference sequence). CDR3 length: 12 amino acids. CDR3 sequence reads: CAWNLGGTEAFF. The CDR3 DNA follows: TGTGCCTGGAATTTGGGCGGCACTGAAGCTTTCTTT.

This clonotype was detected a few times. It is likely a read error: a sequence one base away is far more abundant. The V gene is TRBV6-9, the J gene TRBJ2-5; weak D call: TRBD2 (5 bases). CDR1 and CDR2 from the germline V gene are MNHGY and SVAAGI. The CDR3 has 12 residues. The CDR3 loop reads CASSYVEETHYF. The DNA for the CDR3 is TGTGCCAGCAGTTACGTGGAGGAGACCCATTACTTC.

The CDR3 DNA reads as TGTGCCAGCAGTGCCACGTCCGGGGCTAACTATGGCTACACCTTC. Encoded protein: CASSATSGANYGYTF. V usage is TRBV6-4 and J usage is TRBJ1-2, with D unresolved. The V gene's germline CDR1 is MRHNA and CDR2 SNTAGT. Trimming left V 4 bases short and J 0 bases short, with 12 bases between. CDR3 length equals 15 residues.

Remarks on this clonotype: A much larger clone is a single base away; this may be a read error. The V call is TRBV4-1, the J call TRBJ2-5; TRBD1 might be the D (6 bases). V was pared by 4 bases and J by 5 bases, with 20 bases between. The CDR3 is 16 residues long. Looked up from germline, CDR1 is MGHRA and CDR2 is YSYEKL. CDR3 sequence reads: CASSRAIGPTGETQYF. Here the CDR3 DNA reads TGCGCCAGCAGCCGAGCCATCGGGCCCACAGGGGAGACCCAGTACTTC.

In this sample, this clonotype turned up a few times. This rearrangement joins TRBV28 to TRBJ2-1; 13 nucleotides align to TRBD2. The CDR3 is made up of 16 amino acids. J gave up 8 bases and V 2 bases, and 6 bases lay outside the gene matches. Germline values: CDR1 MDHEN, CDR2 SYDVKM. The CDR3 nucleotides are TGTGCCAGCAGTTTAAGCGAACTAGCGGGAGGGGATGAGCAGTTCTTC. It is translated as CASSLSELAGGDEQFF.

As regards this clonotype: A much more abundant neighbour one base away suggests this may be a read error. The CDR3 reads CASSEDRLRVRQTQYF. The DNA for the CDR3 is TGTGCCAGCAGTGAAGACCGTCTTCGGGTCCGGCAGACCCAGTACTTC. The chain couples TRBV2 to TRBJ2-5, with D hard to call. The germline V gene encodes CDR1 SNHLY and CDR2 FYNNEI. The CDR3 has 16 amino acids. Trimming left V 1 base short and J 6 bases short, with 18 bases between.

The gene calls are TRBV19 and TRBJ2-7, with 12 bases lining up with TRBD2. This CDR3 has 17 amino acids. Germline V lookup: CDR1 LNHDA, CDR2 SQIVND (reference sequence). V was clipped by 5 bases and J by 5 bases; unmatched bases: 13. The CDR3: CASSVGGGLAGGHEQYF. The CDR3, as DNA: TGTGCCAGTAGTGTCGGAGGAGGGCTAGCGGGAGGGCACGAGCAGTACTTC.

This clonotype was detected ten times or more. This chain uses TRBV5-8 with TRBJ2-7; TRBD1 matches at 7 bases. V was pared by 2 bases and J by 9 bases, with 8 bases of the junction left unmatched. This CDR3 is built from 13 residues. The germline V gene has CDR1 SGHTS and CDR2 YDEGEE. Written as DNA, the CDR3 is TGTGCCAGCAGCTTAGGAGACAGGGAAGGGCAGTACTTC. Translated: CASSLGDREGQYF.

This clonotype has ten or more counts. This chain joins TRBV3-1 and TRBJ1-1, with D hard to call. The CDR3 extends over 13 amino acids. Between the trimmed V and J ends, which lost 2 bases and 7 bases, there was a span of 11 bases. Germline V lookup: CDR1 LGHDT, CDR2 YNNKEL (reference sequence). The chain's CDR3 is CASSQRGVNEAFF. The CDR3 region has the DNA TGTGCCAGCAGCCAACGGGGAGTGAATGAAGCTTTCTTT.

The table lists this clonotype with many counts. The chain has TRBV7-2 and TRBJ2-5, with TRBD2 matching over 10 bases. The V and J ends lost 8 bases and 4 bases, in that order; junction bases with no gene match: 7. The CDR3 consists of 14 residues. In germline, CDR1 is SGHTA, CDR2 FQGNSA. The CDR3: CASLLGTSVETQYF. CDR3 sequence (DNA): TGTGCCAGCCTACTCGGGACTAGCGTAGAGACCCAGTACTTC.

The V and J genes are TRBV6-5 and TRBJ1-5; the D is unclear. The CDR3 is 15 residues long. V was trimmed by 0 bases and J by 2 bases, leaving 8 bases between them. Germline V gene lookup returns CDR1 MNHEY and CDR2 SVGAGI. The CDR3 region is CASSYSSRGNQPQHF. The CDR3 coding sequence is TGTGCCAGCAGTTACTCGAGTCGTGGCAATCAGCCCCAGCATTTT.

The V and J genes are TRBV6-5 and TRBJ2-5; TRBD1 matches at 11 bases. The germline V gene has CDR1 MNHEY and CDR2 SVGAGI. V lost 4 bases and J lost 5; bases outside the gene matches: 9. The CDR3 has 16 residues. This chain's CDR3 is CASSSLTRDRGETQYF. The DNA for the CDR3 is TGTGCCAGCAGTTCCTTAACCCGGGACAGGGGGGAGACCCAGTACTTC.

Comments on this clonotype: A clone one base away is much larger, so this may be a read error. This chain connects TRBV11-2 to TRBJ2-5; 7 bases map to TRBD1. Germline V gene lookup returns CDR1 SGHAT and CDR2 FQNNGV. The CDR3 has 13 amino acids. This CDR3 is CASSRDRQENQYF. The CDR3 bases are TGTGCCAGCAGCCGGGACAGACAAGAGAACCAGTACTTC.

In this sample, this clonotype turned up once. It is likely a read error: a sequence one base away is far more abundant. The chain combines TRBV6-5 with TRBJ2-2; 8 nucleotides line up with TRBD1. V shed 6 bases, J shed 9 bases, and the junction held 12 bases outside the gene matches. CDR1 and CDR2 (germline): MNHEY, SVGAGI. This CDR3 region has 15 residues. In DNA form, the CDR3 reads TGTGCCAGCAGAGCAGGGGGCCGGGCCGACTGGGAGCTGTTTTTT. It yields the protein CASRAGGRADWELFF.

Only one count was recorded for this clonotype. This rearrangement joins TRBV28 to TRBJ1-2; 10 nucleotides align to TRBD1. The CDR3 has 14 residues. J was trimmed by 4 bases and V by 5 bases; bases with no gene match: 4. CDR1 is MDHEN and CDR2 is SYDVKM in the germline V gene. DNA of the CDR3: TGTGCCAGCAGTATGACAGGGGGCGGCTATGGCTACACCTTC. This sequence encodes CASSMTGGGYGYTF.

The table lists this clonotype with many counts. CDR3 region: CASSPTGNTEAFF. In DNA form, the CDR3 reads TGTGCCAGCAGCCCGACAGGGAACACTGAAGCTTTCTTT. This chain links TRBV11-2 with TRBJ1-1; maybe TRBD1 (6 bases). Germline V gives CDR1 SGHAT, CDR2 FQNNGV. Trimming shortened V by 5 bases and J by 1 base, and 8 bases separated the two germline ends. This CDR3 contains 13 residues.

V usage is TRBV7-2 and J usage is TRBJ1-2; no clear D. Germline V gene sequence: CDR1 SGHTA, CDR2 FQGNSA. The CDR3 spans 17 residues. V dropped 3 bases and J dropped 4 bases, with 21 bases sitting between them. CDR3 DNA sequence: TGTGCCAGCAGCTTGACATCCGTTACGGTGACGGGCTATGGCTACACCTTC. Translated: CASSLTSVTVTGYGYTF.

The CDR3 reads CASSLELAGYEQFF. DNA for the CDR3: TGTGCCAGCAGCTTAGAGCTAGCGGGCTATGAGCAGTTCTTC. The V call is TRBV7-2, the J call TRBJ2-1; 8 bases fit TRBD2. This CDR3 is 14 amino acids long. Per germline, CDR1 SGHTA and CDR2 FQGNSA. The J segment lost 8 bases and the V segment lost 1 base, leaving 4 bases of the junction unmatched.

CDR3 in DNA: TGTGCCAGTCCAAGCAGAGATGGGACTGAAGCTTTCTTT. Translation gives CASPSRDGTEAFF. The chain uses TRBV19 and TRBJ1-1; D remains unclear. Germline CDR1 and CDR2: LNHDA and SQIVND (reference sequence). Trimming took off 8 bases at V and 5 bases at J, with 15 bases between the two ends. The CDR3 loop spans 13 amino acids.

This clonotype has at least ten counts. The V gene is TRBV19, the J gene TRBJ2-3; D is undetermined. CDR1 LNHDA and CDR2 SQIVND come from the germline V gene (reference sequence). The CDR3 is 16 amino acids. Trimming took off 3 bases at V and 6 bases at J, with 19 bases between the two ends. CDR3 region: CASSIRATQSCDTQYF. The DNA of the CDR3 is TGTGCCAGTAGTATTCGCGCGACCCAAAGTTGTGATACGCAGTATTTT.

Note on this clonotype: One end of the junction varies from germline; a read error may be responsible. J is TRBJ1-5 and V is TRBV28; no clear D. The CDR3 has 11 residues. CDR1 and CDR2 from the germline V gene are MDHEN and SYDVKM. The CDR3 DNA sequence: TGTGCCAGCAGGTTACTTACGCCCAAGCATTTT. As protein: CASRLLTPKHF. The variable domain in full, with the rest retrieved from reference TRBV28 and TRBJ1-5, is DVKVTQSSRYLVKRTGEKVFLECVQDMDHENMFWYRQDPGLGLRLIYFSYDVKMKEKGDIPEGYSVSREKKERFSLILESASTNQTSMYLCASRLLTPKHFGDGTRLSIL.

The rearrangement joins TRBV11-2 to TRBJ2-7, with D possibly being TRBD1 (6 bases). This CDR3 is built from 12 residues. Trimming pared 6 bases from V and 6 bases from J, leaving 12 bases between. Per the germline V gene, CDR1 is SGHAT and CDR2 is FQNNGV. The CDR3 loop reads CASRPEGGEQYF. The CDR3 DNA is TGTGCCAGCAGGCCTGAAGGGGGCGAGCAGTACTTC.

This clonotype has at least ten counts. CDR3 DNA sequence: TGTGCCAGCCGGGAGAACGGAGAGTACAATGAGCAGTTCTTC. Translation gives CASRENGEYNEQFF. The chain uses TRBV19 and TRBJ2-1; maybe TRBD2 (6 bases). The CDR3 extends over 14 amino acids. Germline-derived CDR1 and CDR2 are LNHDA and SQIVND (reference sequence). V dropped 9 bases and J dropped 4 bases, with 16 bases sitting between them. The full variable domain, with the rest looked up from reference TRBV19 and TRBJ2-1, is DGGITQSPKYLFRKEGQNVTLSCEQNLNHDAMYWYRQDPGQGLRLIYYSQIVNDFQKGDIAEGYSVSREKKESFPLTVTSAQKNPTAFYLCASRENGEYNEQFFGPGTRLTVL.

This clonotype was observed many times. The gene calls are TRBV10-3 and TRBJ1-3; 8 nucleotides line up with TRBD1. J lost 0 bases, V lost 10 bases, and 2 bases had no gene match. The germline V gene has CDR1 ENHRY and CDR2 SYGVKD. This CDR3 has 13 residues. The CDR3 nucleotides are TGTGCCACCGGACAGGGCTCTGGAAACACCATATATTTT. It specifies CATGQGSGNTIYF.

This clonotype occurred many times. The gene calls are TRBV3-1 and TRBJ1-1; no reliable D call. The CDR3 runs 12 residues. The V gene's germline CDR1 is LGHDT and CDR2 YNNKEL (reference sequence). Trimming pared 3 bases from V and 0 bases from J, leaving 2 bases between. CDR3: CASSHLNTEAFF. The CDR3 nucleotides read TGTGCCAGCAGCCACTTGAACACTGAAGCTTTCTTT.

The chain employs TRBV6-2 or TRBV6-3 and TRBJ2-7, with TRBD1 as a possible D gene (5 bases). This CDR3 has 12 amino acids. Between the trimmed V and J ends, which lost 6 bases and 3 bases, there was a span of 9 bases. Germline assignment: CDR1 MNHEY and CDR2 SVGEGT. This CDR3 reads CASSSDSYEQYF. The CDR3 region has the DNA TGTGCCAGCAGCTCCGACAGCTACGAGCAGTACTTC.

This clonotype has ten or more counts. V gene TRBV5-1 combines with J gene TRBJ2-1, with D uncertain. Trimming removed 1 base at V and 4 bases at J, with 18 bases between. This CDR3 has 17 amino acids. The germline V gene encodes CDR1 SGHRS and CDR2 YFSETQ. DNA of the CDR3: TGCGCCAGCAGCTTGAGGTGGGCCGGTGCGGAATACAATGAGCAGTTCTTC. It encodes CASSLRWAGAEYNEQFF.